This TCR beta chain was retrieved from a study of blood T cells in healthy people across ages. Study-wide points: Percentage of naive T cells showed a strong correlation with TCR beta diversity.

PCR was performed a second time for about 7 to 12 cycles using a sample-barcoded 5' primer and a J-beta primer mix. Researchers report that a template-switch adaptor with 12 random nucleotides tagged each cDNA molecule. MiXCR, run by TCRdb on the 5' RACE reads, gives a single entry per CDR3 protein. Among a few hundred thousand distinct CDR3 sequences, roughly a quarter were seen once, and the ten largest hold approximately 3.3%. About this clonotype itself: Its specificity is not known.

Trimming removed 1 base at V and 4 bases at J, with 14 bases between. Germline V gives CDR1 WSHSY, CDR2 SAAADI. This CDR3 region has 15 residues. This same sample was also taken into another study, of T cells of mothers and their children.

The V and J genes are TRBV10-2 and TRBJ2-7; D remains unclear. The receptor's source is a boy younger than 10 in good health. The sequenced material came from blood. The CDR3 nucleotides are TGCGCCAGCAGTGAGTGGGGAAGGCAAGAGTACGAGCAGTACTTC. Encoded protein: CASSEWGRQEYEQYF.